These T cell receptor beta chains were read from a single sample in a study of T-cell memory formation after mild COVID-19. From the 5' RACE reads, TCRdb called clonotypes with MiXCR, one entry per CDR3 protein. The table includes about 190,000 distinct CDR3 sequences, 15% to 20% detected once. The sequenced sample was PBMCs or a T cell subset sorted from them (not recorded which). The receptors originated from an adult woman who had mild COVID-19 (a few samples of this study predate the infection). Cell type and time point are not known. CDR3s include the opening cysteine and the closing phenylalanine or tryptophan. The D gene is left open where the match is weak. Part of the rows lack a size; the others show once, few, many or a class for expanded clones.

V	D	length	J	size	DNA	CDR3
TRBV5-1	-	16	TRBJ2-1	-	TGCGCCAGCAGCTTGAGGGTTGCGCAGGCCTACAATGAGCAGTTCTTC	CASSLRVAQAYNEQFF
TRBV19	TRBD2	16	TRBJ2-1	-	TGTGCCAGTAGATCAAGCGGGGGAAGACTTTCCAATGAGCAGTTCTTC	CASRSSGGRLSNEQFF
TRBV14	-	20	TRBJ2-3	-	TGTGCCAGCAGCCAAAGTCCCCGCGGGCGATTTACGTCAAGAACAGATACGCAGTATTTT	CASSQSPRGRFTSRTDTQYF
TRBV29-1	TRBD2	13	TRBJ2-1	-	TGCAGCGTGATGACTAGCGGGTACAATGAGCAGTTCTTC	CSVMTSGYNEQFF
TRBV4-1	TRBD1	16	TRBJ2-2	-	TGCGCCAGCAGCCGGGTTCGACAGGGGGCGCCCGGGGAGCTGTTTTTT	CASSRVRQGAPGELFF
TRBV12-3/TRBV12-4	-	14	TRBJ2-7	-	TGTGCCAGCAGTCCTATCGGGAGAGGCAACGAGCAGTACTTC	CASSPIGRGNEQYF
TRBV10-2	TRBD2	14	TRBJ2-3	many	TGCGCCAGCAGACCGGGACTAGCGGACTATACGCAGTATTTT	CASRPGLADYTQYF
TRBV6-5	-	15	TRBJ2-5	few	TGTGCCAGCAGTTACGGGACATCTAGGATGGAGACCCAGTACTTC	CASSYGTSRMETQYF
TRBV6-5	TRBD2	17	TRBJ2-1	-	TGTGCCAGCAGTCCTGCGGGGGTGCGGGGTGGACGAAATGAGCAGTTCTTC	CASSPAGVRGGRNEQFF
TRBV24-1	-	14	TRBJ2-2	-	TGTGCCACCAGTGGGACGCGAGACACCGGGGAGCTGTTTTTT	CATSGTRDTGELFF
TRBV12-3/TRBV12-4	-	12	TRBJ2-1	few	TGTGCCAGCACCGAGACTGGTAATGAGCAGTTCTTC	CASTETGNEQFF
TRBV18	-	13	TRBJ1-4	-	TGTGCCAGCTCATCCGGACCTAGTGAAAAACTGTTTTTT	CASSSGPSEKLFF
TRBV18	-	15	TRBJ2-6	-	TGTGCCAGCTCACCAGGGAGATCTGGGGCCAACGTCCTGACTTTC	CASSPGRSGANVLTF
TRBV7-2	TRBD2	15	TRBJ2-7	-	TGTGCCAGCAGCTTGGGACTATCGACGGGGTACGAGCAGTACTTC	CASSLGLSTGYEQYF
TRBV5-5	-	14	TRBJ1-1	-	TGTGCCAGCAGCTTGGTGGCCCCAGTGACTGAAGCTTTCTTT	CASSLVAPVTEAFF
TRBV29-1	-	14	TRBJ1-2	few	TGCAGCGTTGCTAATCGGCCCCTTAACTATGGCTACACCTTC	CSVANRPLNYGYTF
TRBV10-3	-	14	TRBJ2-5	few	TGTGCCTCCCGGGAGGGACAGTCAATGGAGACCCAGTACTTC	CASREGQSMETQYF
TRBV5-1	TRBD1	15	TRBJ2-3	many	TGCGCCAGCAGCTTACAGGGGCAAATCACAGATACGCAGTATTTT	CASSLQGQITDTQYF
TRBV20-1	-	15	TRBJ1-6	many	TGCAGTGCTAGAGATCAAGGGAACTATAATTCACCCCTCCACTTT	CSARDQGNYNSPLHF
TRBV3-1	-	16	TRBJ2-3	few	TGTGCCAGCAGCCAAGACTCTGGGAGTGGATCAGATACGCAGTATTTT	CASSQDSGSGSDTQYF
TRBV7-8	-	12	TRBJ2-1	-	TGTGCCAGCAGCCAGCCCTTGGGGGAGCAGTTCTTC	CASSQPLGEQFF
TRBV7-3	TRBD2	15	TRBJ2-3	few	TGTGCCAGCAGCTTGGGCGGGAGAGAATCAGATACGCAGTATTTT	CASSLGGRESDTQYF
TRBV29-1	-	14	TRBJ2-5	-	TGCAGCGTTGTTTTGCGGTTGTACCAAGAGACCCAGTACTTC	CSVVLRLYQETQYF
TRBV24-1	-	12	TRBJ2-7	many	TGTGCCACCAGTGGAGCTTTCTACGAGCAGTACTTC	CATSGAFYEQYF
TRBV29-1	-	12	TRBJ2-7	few	TGCAGCGTTGAAGTCCAAAGAGCGGCGCAGTACTTC	CSVEVQRAAQYF
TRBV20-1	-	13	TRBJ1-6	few	TGCAGTGCTAGGCCCCTAGAGAATTCACCCCTCCACTTT	CSARPLENSPLHF
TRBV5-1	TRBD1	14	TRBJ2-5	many	TGCGCCAGCAGATCCGGGACAGGGTCCGAGACCCAGTACTTC	CASRSGTGSETQYF